The rows below give T cell receptor beta chains drawn from one sample of a study of T-cell reconstitution after alpha-beta-depleted transplantation in children. TCRdb processed the PCR reads anew with MiXCR; each CDR3 protein has one entry. The sample comprises 500,000 or so distinct CDR3 sequences, roughly 11% of which are singletons, and roughly 15% rests with the top ten. The input for sequencing was PBMCs, mostly from graft donor cells, taken 180 days after TCRalphabeta/CD19-depleted stem cell transplant. All receptors come from a female patient under 10 years old who had a stem cell transplant for aplastic anemia, so the T cells may come from the graft donor. Both conserved end residues are part of each CDR3. Fields, in order: V gene, clone size, J gene, D gene, CDR3 protein, CDR3 DNA. The D gene is left open where the match is weak. Expanded clones are given a class, and other clones once, few, many or no size at all.

v_call: TRBV27; clone_size: NA; j_call: TRBJ2-6; d_call: NA; cdr3_aa: CASSPWRSGANVLTF; cdr3_nt: TGTGCCAGCAGTCCTTGGCGTTCTGGGGCCAACGTCCTGACTTTC
v_call: TRBV7-9; clone_size: few; j_call: TRBJ2-1; d_call: NA; cdr3_aa: CASSPTRGKSYNEQFF; cdr3_nt: TGTGCCAGCAGCCCCACCAGGGGAAAATCCTACAATGAGCAGTTCTTC
v_call: TRBV10-1; clone_size: NA; j_call: TRBJ1-1; d_call: NA; cdr3_aa: CASSDGLHTEAFF; cdr3_nt: TGCGCCAGCAGTGATGGACTCCACACTGAAGCTTTCTTT
v_call: TRBV11-1; clone_size: once; j_call: TRBJ2-1; d_call: TRBD1; cdr3_aa: CASSFRLSVQGSPYNEQFF; cdr3_nt: TGTGCCAGCAGTTTTAGATTATCAGTACAGGGGTCCCCCTACAATGAGCAGTTCTTC
v_call: TRBV20-1; clone_size: NA; j_call: TRBJ1-6; d_call: NA; cdr3_aa: CSANPQGSSYNSPLHF; cdr3_nt: TGCAGTGCTAACCCCCAGGGGAGCTCCTATAATTCACCCCTCCACTTT
v_call: TRBV12-3/TRBV12-4; clone_size: many; j_call: TRBJ2-5; d_call: TRBD1; cdr3_aa: CASSATTGRETQYF; cdr3_nt: TGTGCCAGCAGTGCAACGACAGGGAGAGAGACCCAGTACTTC
v_call: TRBV7-2; clone_size: NA; j_call: TRBJ2-5; d_call: NA; cdr3_aa: CATSPRGGETQYF; cdr3_nt: TGTGCCACCAGCCCCAGGGGGGGCGAGACCCAGTACTTC
v_call: TRBV7-9; clone_size: few; j_call: TRBJ2-7; d_call: TRBD2; cdr3_aa: CASSSWTSGLYEQYF; cdr3_nt: TGTGCCAGCAGCTCCTGGACTAGCGGGCTATACGAGCAGTACTTC
v_call: TRBV5-4; clone_size: few; j_call: TRBJ2-3; d_call: TRBD2; cdr3_aa: CASSPISGQKGDTQYF; cdr3_nt: TGTGCCAGCAGCCCCATTAGCGGGCAAAAGGGAGATACGCAGTATTTT
v_call: TRBV30; clone_size: NA; j_call: TRBJ2-5; d_call: NA; cdr3_aa: CAWSVRGETQYF; cdr3_nt: TGTGCCTGGAGTGTACGAGGGGAGACCCAGTACTTC
v_call: TRBV6-2/TRBV6-3; clone_size: NA; j_call: TRBJ2-1; d_call: TRBD2; cdr3_aa: CASSYSRTSGSYNEQFF; cdr3_nt: TGTGCCAGCAGTTACTCGAGGACTAGCGGGAGTTATAATGAGCAGTTCTTC
v_call: TRBV6-2/TRBV6-3; clone_size: few; j_call: TRBJ1-5; d_call: NA; cdr3_aa: CASSYEGWDQPQHF; cdr3_nt: TGTGCCAGCAGTTACGAGGGCTGGGATCAGCCCCAGCATTTT
v_call: TRBV6-1; clone_size: many; j_call: TRBJ2-1; d_call: TRBD1; cdr3_aa: CASSEPGQAYNEQFF; cdr3_nt: TGTGCCAGCAGTGAACCGGGACAGGCCTACAATGAGCAGTTCTTC
v_call: TRBV7-9; clone_size: few; j_call: TRBJ2-2; d_call: NA; cdr3_aa: CASSLSTGPGGELFF; cdr3_nt: TGTGCCAGCAGCTTAAGCACAGGGCCGGGCGGGGAGCTGTTTTTT
v_call: TRBV30; clone_size: NA; j_call: TRBJ2-7; d_call: NA; cdr3_aa: CAWSVWGAAEGQYF; cdr3_nt: TGTGCCTGGAGTGTATGGGGGGCGGCCGAGGGGCAGTACTTC
v_call: TRBV5-1; clone_size: NA; j_call: TRBJ1-2; d_call: TRBD1; cdr3_aa: CASSLRGTGDGYTF; cdr3_nt: TGCGCCAGCAGCCTGAGAGGGACAGGGGATGGCTACACCTTC
v_call: TRBV7-2; clone_size: few; j_call: TRBJ1-1; d_call: NA; cdr3_aa: CASSLNSGGTEAFF; cdr3_nt: TGTGCCAGCAGCTTAAACAGCGGGGGCACTGAAGCTTTCTTT
v_call: TRBV3-1; clone_size: few; j_call: TRBJ1-3; d_call: NA; cdr3_aa: CASSQTAGGNTIYF; cdr3_nt: TGTGCCAGCAGCCAAACAGCTGGCGGAAACACCATATATTTT
v_call: TRBV4-3; clone_size: few; j_call: TRBJ2-7; d_call: TRBD1; cdr3_aa: CASSQRTGDYEQYF; cdr3_nt: TGCGCCAGCAGCCAACGGACAGGGGACTACGAGCAGTACTTC
v_call: TRBV5-1; clone_size: few; j_call: TRBJ2-7; d_call: TRBD2; cdr3_aa: CASSLRAPGTSGRGGDEQYF; cdr3_nt: TGCGCCAGCAGCCTTAGGGCCCCTGGGACTAGCGGGAGAGGTGGTGACGAGCAGTACTTC
v_call: TRBV29-1; clone_size: NA; j_call: TRBJ1-1; d_call: NA; cdr3_aa: CSVLWLRNTEAFF; cdr3_nt: TGCAGCGTTTTATGGCTTCGGAACACTGAAGCTTTCTTT
v_call: TRBV5-1; clone_size: many; j_call: TRBJ1-1; d_call: TRBD1; cdr3_aa: CASSRTGGSTEAFF; cdr3_nt: TGCGCCAGCAGCCGGACAGGGGGGAGCACTGAAGCTTTCTTT
v_call: TRBV27; clone_size: few; j_call: TRBJ1-5; d_call: TRBD1; cdr3_aa: CASTASGTGVSNQPQHF; cdr3_nt: TGTGCCAGCACCGCAAGCGGGACAGGGGTGAGCAATCAGCCCCAGCATTTT
v_call: TRBV4-3; clone_size: NA; j_call: TRBJ2-1; d_call: TRBD2; cdr3_aa: CASSQGRLAGPFLAYNEQFF; cdr3_nt: TGCGCCAGCAGCCAAGGTAGACTAGCGGGACCCTTTTTGGCCTACAATGAGCAGTTCTTC
v_call: TRBV7-9; clone_size: many; j_call: TRBJ2-5; d_call: TRBD2; cdr3_aa: CASSPPFLLAEEETQYF; cdr3_nt: TGTGCCAGCAGCCCCCCTTTTCTCCTAGCGGAGGAAGAGACCCAGTACTTC
v_call: TRBV28; clone_size: NA; j_call: TRBJ1-1; d_call: TRBD1; cdr3_aa: CASSPSDRVNTGAFF; cdr3_nt: TGTGCCAGCAGCCCCTCGGACAGGGTTAACACTGGAGCTTTCTTT
v_call: TRBV4-3; clone_size: few; j_call: TRBJ2-5; d_call: TRBD2; cdr3_aa: CASSRVLAGGETQYF; cdr3_nt: TGCGCCAGCAGCCGAGTATTAGCGGGAGGGGAGACCCAGTACTTC
v_call: TRBV29-1; clone_size: few; j_call: TRBJ2-3; d_call: NA; cdr3_aa: CSVFRLARTDTQYF; cdr3_nt: TGCAGCGTTTTTCGGCTAGCTCGCACAGATACGCAGTATTTT
v_call: TRBV12-3/TRBV12-4; clone_size: NA; j_call: TRBJ2-3; d_call: NA; cdr3_aa: CASSSRVLPQYF; cdr3_nt: TGTGCCAGCAGTTCCAGGGTACTTCCGCAGTATTTT
v_call: TRBV20-1; clone_size: many; j_call: TRBJ1-6; d_call: TRBD1; cdr3_aa: CSAPRRDRDSPLHF; cdr3_nt: TGCAGTGCTCCTCGGAGGGACAGAGATTCACCCCTCCACTTT
v_call: TRBV7-9; clone_size: NA; j_call: TRBJ2-3; d_call: NA; cdr3_aa: CASSSMTRDTDTQYF; cdr3_nt: TGTGCCAGCAGCTCGATGACCAGGGACACAGATACGCAGTATTTT
v_call: TRBV20-1; clone_size: few; j_call: TRBJ2-1; d_call: NA; cdr3_aa: CSAPRSYRAHYNEQFF; cdr3_nt: TGCAGTGCTCCCCGCTCTTACAGGGCTCACTACAATGAGCAGTTCTTC
v_call: TRBV20-1; clone_size: NA; j_call: TRBJ1-1; d_call: NA; cdr3_aa: CSARTDGPAFF; cdr3_nt: TGCAGTGCTAGAACGGACGGGCCGGCTTTCTTT
v_call: TRBV4-1; clone_size: NA; j_call: TRBJ2-7; d_call: NA; cdr3_aa: CASSPLWAPSYEQYF; cdr3_nt: TGCGCCAGCAGCCCCTTGTGGGCTCCCTCCTACGAGCAGTACTTC
v_call: TRBV9; clone_size: NA; j_call: TRBJ2-1; d_call: TRBD2; cdr3_aa: CASSDTRTSGSRHEQFF; cdr3_nt: TGTGCCAGCAGCGACACAAGGACTAGCGGGAGCAGGCATGAGCAGTTCTTC
v_call: TRBV15; clone_size: NA; j_call: TRBJ1-2; d_call: NA; cdr3_aa: CATSRDWGGRNYGYTF; cdr3_nt: TGTGCCACCAGCAGAGATTGGGGGGGCCGGAACTATGGCTACACCTTC
v_call: TRBV12-3/TRBV12-4; clone_size: many; j_call: TRBJ2-1; d_call: TRBD2; cdr3_aa: CASSFRLAGDNEQFF; cdr3_nt: TGTGCCAGCAGCTTCCGACTAGCGGGAGACAATGAGCAGTTCTTC
v_call: TRBV7-9; clone_size: few; j_call: TRBJ2-5; d_call: NA; cdr3_aa: CASSYRFGQETQYF; cdr3_nt: TGTGCCAGCAGCTACAGGTTCGGCCAAGAGACCCAGTACTTC
v_call: TRBV6-5; clone_size: NA; j_call: TRBJ2-7; d_call: NA; cdr3_aa: CASSHSGYSAYEQYF; cdr3_nt: TGTGCCAGCAGTCACTCGGGATACAGTGCCTACGAGCAGTACTTC
v_call: TRBV29-1; clone_size: NA; j_call: TRBJ1-2; d_call: NA; cdr3_aa: CSVEDLGSYYGYTF; cdr3_nt: TGCAGCGTTGAAGATCTTGGGAGCTACTATGGCTACACCTTC
v_call: TRBV27; clone_size: NA; j_call: TRBJ1-5; d_call: NA; cdr3_aa: CASSLYQANQPQHF; cdr3_nt: TGTGCCAGCAGTTTATACCAGGCAAATCAGCCCCAGCATTTT
v_call: TRBV18; clone_size: NA; j_call: TRBJ2-2; d_call: NA; cdr3_aa: CASSTYDFRTGELFF; cdr3_nt: TGTGCCAGCTCAACGTATGACTTTAGAACCGGGGAGCTGTTTTTT
v_call: TRBV4-3; clone_size: NA; j_call: TRBJ1-5; d_call: NA; cdr3_aa: CASSQDSRVGQPQNF; cdr3_nt: TGCGCCAGCAGCCAAGACTCAAGGGTAGGGCAGCCCCAGAATTTT
v_call: TRBV20-1; clone_size: NA; j_call: TRBJ1-2; d_call: NA; cdr3_aa: CSAPPGQNTYYGYTF; cdr3_nt: TGCAGTGCGCCCCCCGGACAGAATACCTACTATGGCTACACCTTC
v_call: TRBV20-1; clone_size: NA; j_call: TRBJ2-2; d_call: NA; cdr3_aa: CSARRDTYNAGELFF; cdr3_nt: TGCAGTGCTAGGAGGGACACATACAACGCCGGGGAGCTGTTTTTT
v_call: TRBV15; clone_size: few; j_call: TRBJ2-5; d_call: NA; cdr3_aa: CATSRGIQAVQETQYF; cdr3_nt: TGTGCCACCAGCAGGGGGATACAGGCCGTCCAAGAGACCCAGTACTTC
v_call: TRBV15; clone_size: few; j_call: TRBJ2-7; d_call: TRBD2; cdr3_aa: CATSNRGLRTSGIDEQYF; cdr3_nt: TGTGCCACCAGCAACAGAGGGTTACGCACTAGCGGGATCGACGAGCAGTACTTC
v_call: TRBV29-1; clone_size: few; j_call: TRBJ2-1; d_call: NA; cdr3_aa: CSVEIFHHGGIEQFF; cdr3_nt: TGCAGCGTTGAGATCTTTCACCACGGGGGAATTGAGCAGTTCTTC
v_call: TRBV20-1; clone_size: many; j_call: TRBJ2-1; d_call: TRBD2; cdr3_aa: CSAAPQRGYNEQFF; cdr3_nt: TGCAGTGCCGCCCCTCAGCGGGGGTACAATGAGCAGTTCTTC
v_call: TRBV10-3; clone_size: few; j_call: TRBJ2-1; d_call: TRBD2; cdr3_aa: CAISGLAGGNEQFF; cdr3_nt: TGTGCCATCAGTGGACTAGCGGGAGGGAATGAGCAGTTCTTC
v_call: TRBV20-1; clone_size: NA; j_call: TRBJ2-7; d_call: TRBD2; cdr3_aa: CSARAGATYEQYF; cdr3_nt: TGCAGTGCTAGGGCGGGAGCAACGTACGAGCAGTACTTC
v_call: TRBV10-3; clone_size: few; j_call: TRBJ2-7; d_call: NA; cdr3_aa: CAISEVLSVVDYEQYF; cdr3_nt: TGTGCCATCAGCGAGGTTCTCAGCGTTGTGGACTACGAGCAGTACTTC
v_call: TRBV5-5; clone_size: many; j_call: TRBJ2-4; d_call: NA; cdr3_aa: CASSLAGGGGRNIQYF; cdr3_nt: TGTGCCAGCAGCTTGGCGGGAGGCGGGGGCAGAAACATTCAGTACTTC
v_call: TRBV29-1; clone_size: many; j_call: TRBJ2-7; d_call: TRBD2; cdr3_aa: CSVVRRPPGGPYEQYF; cdr3_nt: TGCAGCGTTGTGCGACGCCCCCCGGGAGGGCCGTACGAGCAGTACTTC
v_call: TRBV7-2; clone_size: NA; j_call: TRBJ2-6; d_call: NA; cdr3_aa: CGSSFKGGSGANVLTF; cdr3_nt: TGTGGCAGCAGCTTTAAGGGGGGCTCTGGGGCCAACGTCCTGACTTTC
v_call: TRBV20-1; clone_size: few; j_call: TRBJ2-3; d_call: TRBD1; cdr3_aa: CSARYRGGTDTQYF; cdr3_nt: TGCAGTGCTAGGTACAGGGGTGGCACAGATACGCAGTATTTT
v_call: TRBV6-6; clone_size: NA; j_call: TRBJ1-5; d_call: NA; cdr3_aa: CASSYRDLGPQHF; cdr3_nt: TGTGCCAGCAGTTACAGGGACTTAGGGCCCCAGCATTTT
v_call: TRBV7-8; clone_size: few; j_call: TRBJ2-1; d_call: NA; cdr3_aa: CASSCLQGDEQFF; cdr3_nt: TGTGCCAGCAGCTGCCTGCAGGGCGATGAGCAGTTCTTC
v_call: TRBV3-1; clone_size: few; j_call: TRBJ2-7; d_call: NA; cdr3_aa: CASSQRSGISYEQYF; cdr3_nt: TGTGCCAGCAGCCAACGTAGCGGAATCTCCTACGAGCAGTACTTC